The 22 T cell receptor beta chains in this list originate from one sample, sequenced in a study of cytomegalovirus exposure and HLA in healthy donors. Primers: 60 Vbeta forward and 13 Jbeta reverse. Profiled with immunoSEQ multiplex PCR; TCRdb holds only in-frame clones, not every one. The sample consists of over 100,000 clones, 74% of them appearing once. The sample comprised PBMCs. The receptors derive from a human donor in good health.

This clone has just a few counts. The chain carries TRBV6-6 and TRBJ1-4; 7 positions match TRBD1. Trimming took 7 bases from V and 10 from J; bases not matched to a gene: 6. The CDR3 has 12 amino acids. Germline CDR1 MNHNY, CDR2 SVGAGI (reference sequence). Here the CDR3 DNA reads TGTGCCAGCAACACAGGGGTGGCAAAACTGTTTTTT. Translation gives CASNTGVAKLFF.

The rearrangement links TRBV30 to TRBJ2-7; D possibly corresponds to TRBD2 (5 bases). This CDR3 region has 14 residues. V was trimmed by 1 base and J by 0 bases, leaving 10 bases between them. Germline lookup yields CDR1 GTSNPN and CDR2 SVGIG (reference sequence). The CDR3, as DNA: TGTGCCTGGAGTGGAGGGTTCGGCTCCTACGAGCAGTACTTC. This sequence encodes CAWSGGFGSYEQYF. Using reference TRBV30 and TRBJ2-7 for the parts outside the CDR3, the full variable domain is SQTIHQWPATLVQPVGSPLSLECTVEGTSNPNLYWYRQAAGRGLQLLFYSVGIGQISSEVPQNLSASRPQDRQFILSSKKLLLSDSGFYLCAWSGGFGSYEQYFGPGTRLTVT.

V gene TRBV19 combines with J gene TRBJ1-1, with D maybe TRBD1 (5 bases). The length of the CDR3 is 14 residues. Germline CDR1 is LNHDA and CDR2 is SQIVND (reference sequence). Deletions cut 0 bases from V and 7 bases from J, with 12 bases between. The CDR3 region is CASSIDHSTVEAFF. DNA of the CDR3: TGTGCCAGTAGTATAGATCATTCGACAGTTGAAGCTTTCTTT.

The V gene is TRBV27, the J gene TRBJ2-7; 13 positions match TRBD2. CDR1 is MNHEY and CDR2 is SMNVEV in the germline V gene (reference sequence). V dropped 6 bases and J dropped 4; count of bases not matched to a gene: 3. This CDR3 is 14 amino acids long. CDR3 sequence: CASSMTSGRYEQYF. The CDR3 DNA reads as TGTGCCAGCAGCATGACTAGCGGGAGGTACGAGCAGTACTTC.

The chain carries TRBV7-2 and TRBJ1-5; possibly TRBD1 for D (6 bases). Germline lookup yields CDR1 SGHTA and CDR2 FQGNSA. The CDR3 totals 14 residues. Trimming removed 4 bases at V and 2 bases at J, with 9 bases between. The CDR3 DNA reads as TGTGCCAGCAGCTCCAGGGGTGGCAATCAGCCCCAGCATTTT. Amino acid sequence: CASSSRGGNQPQHF.

The chain links TRBV28 to TRBJ2-5, with D perhaps TRBD2 (5 bases). V lost 4 bases and J lost 5, with 14 bases in between. CDR1 and CDR2 from the germline V gene are MDHEN and SYDVKM. The CDR3 consists of 14 residues. The CDR3 coding sequence is TGTGCCAGCAGTTCTTACCCGCCGGGGGAGACCCAGTACTTC. Protein: CASSSYPPGETQYF.

The chain couples TRBV30 to TRBJ2-1; D is perhaps TRBD2 (5 bases). Germline V gene sequence: CDR1 GTSNPN, CDR2 SVGIG (reference sequence). The V gene lost 4 bases and the J gene lost 8 bases, with 12 bases spanning the gap. The length of the CDR3 is 12 residues. DNA for the CDR3: TGTGCCTGGATCGGCGGGCGCGATGAGCAGTTCTTC. This translates into CAWIGGRDEQFF.

This clone was recorded once. The rearrangement joins TRBV6-5 to TRBJ1-2; D not certain. The CDR3 sequence is 13 residues long. Trimming stripped 6 bases from V and 1 base from J, with 9 bases between. CDR1 is MNHEY and CDR2 is SVGAGI in the germline V gene. CDR3 residues: CASREQSNYGYTF. The DNA for the CDR3 is TGTGCCAGCAGGGAACAGAGTAACTATGGCTACACCTTC.

This clone was seen once. The chain carries TRBV7-8 and TRBJ2-5, with 11 bases fitting TRBD1. This CDR3 comprises 16 residues. CDR1 is SGHVS and CDR2 is FQNEAQ in the germline V gene. The trim removed 3 bases at V and 1 base at J, leaving 4 bases unmatched. The CDR3 loop is CASSLRGQGGQETQYF. CDR3 DNA sequence: TGTGCCAGCAGCTTGCGGGGACAGGGGGGCCAAGAGACCCAGTACTTC. Based on the CDR3 plus reference TRBV7-8 and TRBJ2-5, the full variable domain is GAGVSQSPRYKVAKRGQDVALRCDPISGHVSLFWYQQALGQGPEFLTYFQNEAQLDKSGLPSDRFFAERPEGSVSTLKIQRTQQEDSAVYLCASSLRGQGGQETQYFGPGTRLLVL.

This clone has more than one count but fewer than ten. This chain joins TRBV4-2 and TRBJ1-2; 10 positions agree with TRBD1. Germline V gene sequence: CDR1 LGHNA, CDR2 YNFKEQ. V shed 3 bases and J 7 bases; nucleotides not matched to a gene: 2. The CDR3 loop spans 13 amino acids. The CDR3, as DNA: TGTGCCAGCAGCCAGGACAGGGGGGCTGGCTACACCTTC. Translation: CASSQDRGAGYTF.

The chain combines TRBV28 with TRBJ2-7, with no clear D. This CDR3 region has 13 residues. Looked up from germline, CDR1 is MDHEN and CDR2 is SYDVKM. Trimming stripped 9 bases from V and 0 bases from J, with 12 bases between. The CDR3 reads CASSPTVSYEQYF. CDR3 DNA sequence: TGTGCCAGTTCTCCCACAGTCTCCTACGAGCAGTACTTC. The full variable domain, in which reference TRBV28 and TRBJ2-7 provide the parts outside the CDR3, is DVKVTQSSRYLVKRTGEKVFLECVQDMDHENMFWYRQDPGLGLRLIYFSYDVKMKEKGDIPEGYSVSREKKERFSLILESASTNQTSMYLCASSPTVSYEQYFGPGTRLTVT.

This chain links TRBV11-1 with TRBJ2-7; 9 positions agree with TRBD1. From germline, CDR1 is SGHAT and CDR2 FQDESV (reference sequence). Trimming at V came to 5 bases and at J to 1 base, leaving 6 bases not matched to a gene. This CDR3 is 15 amino acids long. The CDR3 region is CASSPMGTGSYEQYF. In nucleotides, the CDR3 is TGTGCCAGCAGCCCAATGGGGACAGGGTCCTACGAGCAGTACTTC.

The V and J genes are TRBV25-1 and TRBJ2-7; 10 positions match TRBD1. V lost 6 bases to trimming and J lost 6 bases; unmatched junction nucleotides: 8. Germline lookup yields CDR1 MGHDK and CDR2 SYGVNS. CDR3 length: 14 residues. The CDR3 is CASSATGGGSEQYF. CDR3 coding DNA: TGTGCCAGCAGCGCGACAGGGGGCGGGAGCGAGCAGTACTTC.

The chain has TRBV19 and TRBJ2-2; D not certain. Germline V gene sequence: CDR1 LNHDA, CDR2 SQIVND (reference sequence). V shed 0 bases and J shed 4 bases, with 9 bases lying between them. The CDR3 runs 15 residues. Written as DNA, the CDR3 is TGTGCCAGTAGTATAGAGCCACTCGTCACCGGGGAGCTGTTTTTT. It encodes CASSIEPLVTGELFF.

A few counts support this clone. This rearrangement joins TRBV4-1 to TRBJ2-4; no firm D call. The CDR3 is 14 residues long. In germline, CDR1 is MGHRA, CDR2 YSYEKL. Trimming stripped 4 bases from V and 13 bases from J, with 20 bases between. The CDR3 coding sequence is TGCGCCAGCAGCCCCAGAGATCTCGAACCTAGACAGTACTTC. Amino acids: CASSPRDLEPRQYF.

The chain carries TRBV25-1 and TRBJ1-4, with 7 bases aligning to TRBD1. The CDR3 totals 13 residues. The V gene end was trimmed by 8 bases and the J gene end by 8 bases; junction bases not matched to a gene: 8. CDR1 is MGHDK, CDR2 SYGVNS, per germline. The CDR3 sequence: CASGDRAAEKLFF. The CDR3 DNA reads TGTGCCAGCGGAGACAGGGCGGCCGAAAAACTGTTTTTT.

V gene TRBV11-2 combines with J gene TRBJ2-7; no definite D call. V lost 5 bases and J lost 3, with 8 bases in between. Looked up from germline, CDR1 is SGHAT and CDR2 is FQNNGV. The CDR3 length is 12 residues. CDR3 in DNA: TGTGCCAGCAGCCCCCTCGGCTACGAGCAGTACTTC. Its translation: CASSPLGYEQYF. The full variable domain, its missing parts supplied by reference TRBV11-2 and TRBJ2-7, is EAGVAQSPRYKIIEKRQSVAFWCNPISGHATLYWYQQILGQGPKLLIQFQNNGVVDDSQLPKDRFSAERLKGVDSTLKIQPAKLEDSAVYLCASSPLGYEQYFGPGTRLTVT.

This rearrangement joins TRBV2 to TRBJ2-5; 11 positions agree with TRBD1. Near its end, the DNA agrees better with TRBJ2-7, so the J call may be wrong. The CDR3 consists of 13 residues. Germline V CDR1 and CDR2: SNHLY, FYNNEI. This CDR3 is CASTGTGGYEQYF. For the CDR3, the DNA is TGTGCCAGCACCGGGACAGGGGGATACGAGCAGTACTTC.

This rearrangement joins TRBV28 to TRBJ2-7; D gene ambiguous. Germline loops: CDR1 MDHEN, CDR2 SYDVKM. The CDR3 loop spans 12 amino acids. The V end lost 5 bases, the J end lost 6 bases, and 11 bases lay between the germline ends. CDR3 in DNA: TGTGCCAGCAGTGCGTGGTTGGTCGAGCAGTACTTC. Its translation is CASSAWLVEQYF. The whole variable domain, filled in from reference TRBV28 and TRBJ2-7, reads DVKVTQSSRYLVKRTGEKVFLECVQDMDHENMFWYRQDPGLGLRLIYFSYDVKMKEKGDIPEGYSVSREKKERFSLILESASTNQTSMYLCASSAWLVEQYFGPGTRLTVT.

This clone was counted only a few times. The chain links TRBV7-2 to TRBJ2-2; maybe TRBD1 (5 bases). V was trimmed by 5 bases and J by 3 bases, leaving 16 bases between them. This CDR3 is 16 amino acids long. Germline-derived CDR1 and CDR2 are SGHTA and FQGNSA. Here the CDR3 reads CASSHGHGVDTGELFF. The DNA for the CDR3 is TGTGCCAGCAGCCACGGACATGGAGTAGACACCGGGGAGCTGTTTTTT.

The chain recombines TRBV7-3 with TRBJ1-6, with TRBD1 matching 7 bases. The CDR3 is made up of 14 amino acids. CDR1 is SGHTA, CDR2 FQGTGA, per germline. J lost 6 bases, V lost 2 bases, and 1 base had no gene match. CDR3 in amino acids: CASSLQGGNSPLHF. Here the CDR3 DNA reads TGTGCCAGCAGCTTACAGGGGGGTAATTCACCCCTCCACTTT.

The chain recombines TRBV7-9 with TRBJ2-2, with a tentative D call TRBD1 (6 bases). The germline CDR1 and CDR2 sequences are SEHNR and FQNEAQ (reference sequence). There are 14 residues in the CDR3. V lost 5 bases, J lost 5 bases, and 12 bases lay in between. The CDR3 DNA sequence: TGTGCCAGCAGCATACAGGGTTGGACCGGGGAGCTGTTTTTT. Residues: CASSIQGWTGELFF. The variable domain in full, with the rest retrieved from reference TRBV7-9 and TRBJ2-2, is DTGVSQNPRHKITKRGQNVTFRCDPISEHNRLYWYRQTLGQGPEFLTYFQNEAQLEKSRLLSDRFSAERPKGSFSTLEIQRTEQGDSAMYLCASSIQGWTGELFFGEGSRLTVL.